A single sample is the source of the 18 T cell receptor beta chains below, sequenced in a study of T cells after yellow fever vaccination. TCRdb fed the 5' RACE reads into MiXCR, producing one record per CDR3 protein. The sample holds about 300,000 distinct CDR3 sequences, approximately 10% seen once. Sequenced material: CD4+ T cells sorted from PBMCs, taken 5 days after the yellow fever booster vaccination. The receptors originated from a man younger than 30 who received the YFV17D yellow fever vaccine.

This clonotype has a count of ten or more. V usage is TRBV5-1 and J usage is TRBJ2-3; 8 bases are shared with TRBD2. The V and J ends lost 4 bases and 5 bases, in that order; junction bases with no gene match: 6. CDR1 SGHRS and CDR2 YFSETQ come from the germline V gene. The CDR3 consists of 14 residues. CDR3 sequence (DNA): TGCGCCAGCAGCCGGACGGGGGGGGAAGATACGCAGTATTTT. It codes for CASSRTGGEDTQYF.

This chain joins TRBV11-2 and TRBJ2-1; D perhaps matches TRBD2 (5 bases). This CDR3 is built from 13 residues. Germline values: CDR1 SGHAT, CDR2 FQNNGV. Trimming cost V 2 bases and J 3 bases, with 5 bases left between them. CDR3 region: CASSLTSYNEQFF. The DNA for the CDR3 is TGTGCCAGCAGCTTAACTAGCTACAATGAGCAGTTCTTC.

This chain connects TRBV12-3 or TRBV12-4 to TRBJ2-5; D unresolved. Trimming pared 6 bases from V and 7 bases from J, leaving 12 bases between. The CDR3 spans 12 residues. The CDR3 DNA reads as TGTGCCAGCAGCCACTCTTCGCGGACCCAGTACTTC. Its protein product is CASSHSSRTQYF.

In this sample, this clonotype turned up a few times. The chain is built from TRBV10-2 and TRBJ1-1, with 8 bases identical to TRBD1. This CDR3 has 14 amino acids. Looked up from germline, CDR1 is WSHSY and CDR2 is SAAADI. The V gene end was trimmed by 6 bases and the J gene end by 1 base; junction bases not matched to a gene: 4. The CDR3 region is CASRKTGENTEAFF. The CDR3, as DNA: TGCGCCAGCAGGAAGACAGGGGAGAACACTGAAGCTTTCTTT.

This clonotype was counted ten times or more. This chain connects TRBV12-3 or TRBV12-4 to TRBJ1-4; D possibly corresponds to TRBD1 (6 bases). V lost 6 bases to trimming and J lost 0 bases, with 8 bases between them. The length of the CDR3 is 14 residues. The CDR3 spells CASSGQPTNEKLFF. CDR3 bases: TGTGCCAGCAGCGGACAGCCAACTAATGAAAAACTGTTTTTT.

J is TRBJ2-6 and V is TRBV11-2, with D perhaps TRBD2 (6 bases). V was trimmed by 5 bases and J by 9 bases, leaving 11 bases between them. The CDR3 is made up of 13 amino acids. CDR1 is SGHAT, CDR2 FQNNGV, per germline. In DNA, the CDR3 is TGTGCCAGCAGCCGGGGAGGCGACAACGTCCTGACTTTC. Its translation: CASSRGGDNVLTF.

This clonotype was observed a few times. The chain couples TRBV11-2 to TRBJ1-2; D perhaps matches TRBD1 (6 bases). The CDR3 covers 17 residues. The germline CDR1 and CDR2 sequences are SGHAT and FQNNGV. V was pared by 4 bases and J by 0 bases, with 18 bases between. This CDR3 is CASSSIRQASSNYGYTF. CDR3 nucleotides: TGTGCCAGCAGCTCGATCCGACAGGCATCGTCTAACTATGGCTACACCTTC.

This clonotype was found many times. The chain joins TRBV7-9 to TRBJ2-1; TRBD2 is a possible D gene (6 bases). Trimming pared 6 bases from V and 4 bases from J, leaving 10 bases between. Per the germline V gene, CDR1 is SEHNR and CDR2 is FQNEAQ (reference sequence). The CDR3 has 13 amino acids. As DNA, the CDR3 is TGTGCCAGCAGTCCGGAGGGGTACAATGAGCAGTTCTTC. It encodes CASSPEGYNEQFF.

The J gene is TRBJ1-2, the V gene TRBV11-2, with D hard to call. With 1 base removed from V and 0 bases from J, the gap between germline ends came to 9 bases. The CDR3 covers 15 residues. Per the germline V gene, CDR1 is SGHAT and CDR2 is FQNNGV. DNA for the CDR3: TGTGCCAGCAGCTTAGTGACTTCAGCTAACTATGGCTACACCTTC. It encodes CASSLVTSANYGYTF.

The V call is TRBV19, the J call TRBJ1-5; TRBD1 is a possible D gene (6 bases). The CDR3 sequence is 15 residues long. V gave up 3 bases and J gave up 4 bases, with 13 bases separating them. Germline CDR1 and CDR2: LNHDA and SQIVND (reference sequence). CDR3 sequence reads: CASSMTGPLNQPQHF. The CDR3, as DNA: TGTGCCAGTAGTATGACAGGTCCGTTAAATCAGCCCCAGCATTTT. The full variable domain, in which reference TRBV19 and TRBJ1-5 provide the parts outside the CDR3, is DGGITQSPKYLFRKEGQNVTLSCEQNLNHDAMYWYRQDPGQGLRLIYYSQIVNDFQKGDIAEGYSVSREKKESFPLTVTSAQKNPTAFYLCASSMTGPLNQPQHFGDGTRLSIL.

In this sample, this clonotype turned up many times. V is TRBV5-1 and J is TRBJ2-7; possible D gene TRBD1, 5 bases. The germline V gene has CDR1 SGHRS and CDR2 YFSETQ. CDR3 length equals 12 residues. Trimming removed 3 bases from V and 5 bases from J, with 9 bases in between. The CDR3: CASSSRVHEQYV. CDR3 sequence (DNA): TGCGCCAGCAGCTCCAGGGTCCACGAGCAGTACGTC.

This clonotype came up many times. The gene calls are TRBV12-3 or TRBV12-4 and TRBJ1-4; no clear D. The CDR3 is 13 amino acids. With 6 bases removed from V and 8 bases from J, the gap between germline ends came to 13 bases. CDR3 loop: CASSETSGEKLFF. The CDR3 bases are TGTGCCAGCAGCGAAACCAGCGGGGAAAAACTGTTTTTT.

This chain connects TRBV7-2 to TRBJ1-2, with TRBD1 matching 7 bases. The CDR3 has 15 amino acids. V was pared by 3 bases and J by 1 base, with 5 bases of the junction left unmatched. Germline loops: CDR1 SGHTA, CDR2 FQGNSA. CDR3 sequence reads: CASSFRDSGNYGYTF. For the CDR3, the DNA is TGTGCCAGCAGCTTCAGGGACAGCGGTAACTATGGCTACACCTTC.

This clonotype was seen a few times. The chain is built from TRBV6-5 and TRBJ2-2, with TRBD1 matching over 7 bases. From germline, CDR1 is MNHEY and CDR2 SVGAGI. After removal of 0 bases from V and 5 bases from J, the junction contained 9 bases not matched to a gene. This CDR3 is 17 amino acids long. The CDR3 DNA follows: TGTGCCAGCAGTTACTCGCCACAGGGGAGCAAGACCGGGGAGCTGTTTTTT. The encoded protein is CASSYSPQGSKTGELFF.

This sequence joins TRBV30 and TRBJ1-1; D remains unclear. V was cut by 2 bases and J by 5 bases, with 12 bases left in between. In germline, CDR1 is GTSNPN, CDR2 SVGIG (reference sequence). This CDR3 region has 13 residues. The CDR3 region is CAWSPAQNTEAFF. The DNA for the CDR3 is TGTGCCTGGAGTCCCGCCCAAAATACTGAAGCTTTCTTT.

This clonotype was recorded a few times. The V and J genes are TRBV30 and TRBJ2-1; 7 positions agree with TRBD1. The CDR3 runs to 12 residues. The germline gives CDR1 GTSNPN, CDR2 SVGIG (reference sequence). The ends lost 1 base at V and 10 bases at J; junction bases unmatched: 4. Written as DNA, the CDR3 is TGTGCCTGGAGTGCAGACAGGGTGGAGCAGTTCTTC. Protein sequence: CAWSADRVEQFF.

This sequence joins TRBV23-1 and TRBJ1-5; D gene ambiguous. TRBV23-1 is treated as an ORF (open reading frame) with a function not yet certain. V lost 0 bases to trimming and J lost 2 bases, with 11 bases between them. This CDR3 is built from 16 residues. This chain's CDR3 is CASSQSTRAGNQPQHF. For the CDR3, the DNA is TGCGCCAGCAGTCAATCTACTCGGGCAGGCAATCAGCCCCAGCATTTT.

There are a few counts of this clonotype. The rearrangement joins TRBV7-2 to TRBJ2-5; 9 bases are shared with TRBD1. Germline CDR1 is SGHTA and CDR2 is FQGNSA. CDR3 length: 17 amino acids. J was trimmed by 5 bases and V by 6 bases; bases with no gene match: 16. The CDR3 coding sequence is TGTGCCAGCAGACAGGGGGCATCGGGGAGGGGGCATGAGACCCAGTACTTC. Its protein is CASRQGASGRGHETQYF.